One and the same sample provided the 7 T cell receptor beta chains below, sequenced in a study of T cells in women clearing cervical HPV infection. TCRdb's table, derived via immunoSEQ multiplex PCR, lists solely in-frame clones and lacks some. This sample's clone table lists approximately 37,000 clones. Sample: blood buffy coat. These TCRs come from a woman between 18 and 69 years old with a cervical HPV16 infection that either progressed to CIN3+ or cleared (not recorded which).

As for this clone: The CDR3 end falls 3 residues outside the read, so it is completed with the germline J gene. The rearrangement joins TRBV7-9 to TRBJ2-3; D remains ambiguous. Germline assignment: CDR1 SEHNR and CDR2 FQNEAQ (reference sequence). The CDR3 contains 13 residues. CDR3 sequence reads: CASSAPYQETQYF. The CDR3 DNA, read in part, is TGTGCCTCTTCCGCGCCGTACCAAGAGACG.

About this clone itself: A read error may produce the germline difference seen at one junction end. The CDR3 bases that were read are TGCGCCAGCAGCTCAGATGTAGCACAGGGGCGGGGAGGC. Protein: CASSSDVAQGRGG. The whole CDR3 protein is CASSSDVAQGRGGYTF. The chain has TRBV4-2 and TRBJ1-2, with 7 bases lining up with TRBD1. The CDR3 goes on 3 residues after the read ends, and that part is filled in from the germline J gene. This CDR3 contains 16 residues. Germline loops: CDR1 LGHNA, CDR2 YNFKEQ.

To note about this clone: The read comes to an end 3 residues before the CDR3 does, leaving the germline J gene to fill in the end. The chain carries TRBV28 and TRBJ1-5, with D uncertain. The CDR3 sequence is 13 residues long. V was pared by 9 bases and J by 7 bases, with 16 bases between. CDR1 is MDHEN, CDR2 SYDVKM, per germline. The CDR3 reads CASRVEGSQPQHF. The covered CDR3 bases are TGTGCCAGTAGAGTGGAGGGCAGCCAGCCC.

CDR3 residues: CASSLAGQGTTPLHF. CDR3 DNA (partial): TGTGCCAGCAGCTTAGCCGGACAGGGAACGACACCC. The rearrangement uses TRBV7-2 and TRBJ1-6; 8 bases agree with TRBD1. The sequence runs out 3 residues before the end of the CDR3; the remainder is reconstructed from the germline J gene. Germline lookup yields CDR1 SGHTA and CDR2 FQGNSA. This CDR3 spans 15 amino acids. The V and J ends lost 0 bases and 11 bases, in that order; junction bases with no gene match: 6.

The covered CDR3 bases are TGTGCCAGCAGCCTCGACAGGGTAAATCAGCCC. Translating it yields CASSLDRVNQP. The CDR3 reads in full as CASSLDRVNQPQHF. The chain links TRBV12-3 or TRBV12-4 to TRBJ1-5; 7 bases align to TRBD1. The read stops 3 residues short of the end of the CDR3; the missing end is completed from the germline J gene. J gave up 4 bases and V 6 bases, and 6 bases lay outside the gene matches. The CDR3 consists of 14 residues.

This clone is identified as medium-sized from frequency. Read sequence stops 3 residues before the CDR3 end, and the germline J gene provides the missing end. The chain uses TRBV20-1 and TRBJ2-1; 7 nucleotides align to TRBD1. This CDR3 contains 14 residues. Looked up from germline, CDR1 is DFQATT and CDR2 is SNEGSKA (reference sequence). The J segment lost 3 bases and the V segment lost 1 base, leaving 3 bases of the junction unmatched. The CDR3 bases that were read are TGCAGTGCTAGAGGGGACAGTCACTACAATGAG. This encodes CSARGDSHYNE. The whole CDR3 region reads CSARGDSHYNEQFF.

Notes on this clone: The CDR3 end is not reached by the read, which stops 3 residues before it; the germline J gene fills it in. The chain is built from TRBV5-1 and TRBJ2-7; D unclear. Germline V gene sequence: CDR1 SGHRS, CDR2 YFSETQ. V lost 0 bases, J lost 0 bases, and 10 bases lay in between. This CDR3 has 15 amino acids. CDR3 in amino acids: CASSLDSQSSYEQYF. The sequenced CDR3 bases are TGCGCCAGCAGCTTGGATTCACAGAGCTCCTACGAG.